This T cell receptor beta chain emerged from a study of T-cell memory formation after mild COVID-19. TCRdb analysed the 5' RACE reads with MiXCR anew, one entry per CDR3 protein. The table lists 290,000 or so distinct CDR3 sequences, approximately 19% of them singletons. The germline CDR1 and CDR2 sequences are SGHTA and FQGNSA. This CDR3 is 15 amino acids long. J was trimmed by 1 base and V by 5 bases; bases with no gene match: 5. The V call is TRBV7-2, the J call TRBJ2-7; 10 nucleotides agree with TRBD2. Sequencing input: PBMCs or a T cell subset sorted from them (not recorded which). The sequence derives from a man between 18 and 29 years old who had mild COVID-19 (a few samples of this study predate the infection). Cell type and time point are not known. CDR3 amino acids: CASSTSGGGSYEQYF. The CDR3 DNA reads TGTGCCAGCAGCACAAGCGGGGGGGGATCCTACGAGCAGTACTTC.